The entry below describes one T cell receptor beta chain. The antigen it binds to is not known. There are no base qualities to consult, and no much larger clone falls within one base. The cohort comprised fewer than 750 healthy bone marrow donors. At the time of sampling, every cohort member was nominally healthy, though immune exposures that went unrecorded were likely present. The donor tested CMV seropositive, placing the donor among the 250 to 350 seropositive members of the cohort. A peripheral blood sample was collected from each donor, and TCR beta sequencing was performed on peripheral blood mononuclear cells. Genomic DNA was extracted from the blood cell samples with the Qiagen DNeasy Blood Extraction Kit. V is trimmed back by 2 bases and J by 3 bases, and the junction contains 1 base that no gene match accounts for. From the germline V gene (reference sequence), CDR1 is MNHNY and CDR2 is SVGAGI. Counted from cysteine to phenylalanine, this CDR3 has 15 amino acids. Kept here is only the CDR3 DNA, which spans 45 bases and is read in frame from base 1.

Libraries were constructed by the immunoSEQ multiplex PCR assay. For the multiplex PCR, a mixture combining 60 forward primers for TCR Vbeta segments and 13 reverse primers for TCR Jbeta segments was used. The CDR3 region of rearranged TCR beta genes was amplified from genomic DNA by a multiplex PCR assay. The Illumina HiSeq System was used to sequence the amplified TCR beta libraries as 87-base-pair reads. As for how the authors treated the data: Across the 670 or so repertoires, a later analysis counted 78 million or so unique TCR beta chains, 8.5 million to 12 million of which were shared by at least two donors. A nearest-neighbor algorithm error-corrected the raw reads and collapsed the reads into unique sequences, merging closely related sequences to remove PCR and sequencing errors. Alignment of CDR3 sequences to IMGT reference sequences was used to assign V, D and J gene segments. For a sequence to be retained, a match of at least six nucleotides was required to both a V gene segment and a J gene segment. Rearrangements were classified as productive when the CDR3 lacked stop codons and remained in frame with V and J, and all other rearrangements were classified as non-productive. Following IMGT convention, CDR3 was defined as the stretch from the second conserved V-encoded cysteine up to the conserved J-encoded phenylalanine. The earlier analysis of about 570 of the donors excluded any sequence lacking an unambiguous match to a single V gene segment. An earlier analysis of 550 to 650 of the donors classified V segments as functional when productive rearrangements were above 56.7% and as segregating when the standard deviation between donors was above 5%. A statistical classification framework was built to diagnose cytomegalovirus status from the catalog of TCR beta chain sequences. In a later analysis, TCR nucleotide sequences were compared against IMGT/GENE-DB human TR gene sequences so that V and J genes could be assigned. A later analysis assigned CDR3 sequences and most-parsimonious VDJ recombination scenarios with the TCRdist pipeline. A later analysis defined each TCR beta chain by its CDR3 amino acid sequence plus V-gene family, and excluded reads lacking a unique V-gene family. A later analysis removed roughly 590 highly shared, low-generation-probability nucleotide sequences to deal with suspected cross-contamination and a sequencing artifact. For each public chain, a later analysis derived a clonal expansion index from normalized ranks of inferred template counts within each repertoire. Generation probabilities in a later analysis came from a VDJ recombination model fitted to out-of-frame rearrangements, and those results were checked against IGoR. In a later analysis, TCR-TCR, TCR-HLA and TCR-CMV co-occurrence was scored with hypergeometric tests, and a repertoire-size bias correction was applied to TCR pairs. False discovery rates were estimated in a later analysis by permuting HLA or CMV assignments 20 times. In a later analysis, co-occurring TCRs were grouped using DBSCAN, with TCRdist sequence similarity added in when clustering inside HLA-allele-positive subsets. Co-occurrence clustering excluded repertoires with fewer than 30,000 or more than 120,000 public chains, plus five with anomalous nucleotide sharing. TCRdb retrieved this table from immuneACCESS and kept in-frame rearrangements only. Not all clones are present; in checked studies, unresolved V genes account for under half, and no reason is known for the remainder. V and J calls and clone size are those listed in that table; D and trimming were worked out from the DNA. This sample holds some 190,000 clones; 76% were observed only once. Jointly, the top ten make up under 2.5% of the sample.

These data are taken from a study of cytomegalovirus exposure and HLA in healthy donors (TCRdb year 2017). Context from the whole study: According to an earlier analysis of around 600 of the donors, some 180 million T cells yielded 117 million unique TCR beta sequences and 276 Gb of sequence data. About 320 gigabases of sequencing data and roughly 90 million unique TCR sequences were included in an early release covering 550 to 800 HLA-typed donors. Of the approximately 400 genotyped donors, about 80% fell in the genetic ancestry cluster associated with self-reported Caucasian donors. The aim of the study was to test whether cataloging public T cell receptors could identify signatures of past pathogen exposure. The T cell repertoires of around 670 subjects were profiled by immunosequencing and related to cytomegalovirus serostatus. Along with the approximately 650-subject first cohort, a separate validation cohort of over 90 different subjects was used. To predict cytomegalovirus infection status, the study brought together high-throughput TCR immunosequencing, statistical association of individual TCRs with disease status, and machine learning. To study patterns of TCR occurrence, a later analysis re-analyzed previously published TCR beta repertoires from 600 to 750 donors and added high-resolution HLA genotyping. Rather than using new phenotypic data, the later analysis identified candidate immune exposures from TCR beta sequences and from how often those sequences occurred across donors. In an earlier analysis of 500 to 650 of the donors, high-throughput TCR beta sequencing was used to judge whether each TCR beta V gene segment behaved as functional or pseudogenic. Alongside the repertoire data, information on donor age, sex, ethnicity and CMV serostatus was compiled. A later genetic analysis used genome-wide SNP genotypes for 398 of the 666 donors, treating that subset as a discovery cohort. Every discovery cohort repertoire had been produced on one sequencing platform. HLA typing covered class I and class II loci at four-digit resolution. The number of donors typed differed by locus, with about 629-640 for A, B, C, DRB1 and DQB1, approximately 500 for DQA1, 600 to 610 for DPA1, and approximately 470 for DPB1. Because of strong linkage in the cohort, roughly five DR-DQ haplotypes were treated as single units for association and clustering. On average, 235,054 unique TCR beta nucleotide sequences were sequenced per donor among a few hundred genotyped donors of the cohort, with around 19% of those sequences being non-productive. What the work shows at the level of the full study, not this receptor alone: A later analysis found that HLA-associated TCR beta chains were more clonally expanded and had lower generation probabilities than equally common non-associated chains. When HLA alleles, especially DR and DQ, strongly co-occurred, TCR associations were difficult to assign to individual alleles. In a later genetic analysis, fewer N-insertions in productive TCRs were reported among donors in an Asian-associated ancestry cluster than the approximately 710-donor mean. The only immune exposure information available for the cohort was CMV serostatus. This cohort had only TCR beta chains sequenced, and the lack of alpha or paired-chain data limited which features could be detected. In a later analysis, the rate of TCR association differed among HLA loci, with DRB1 alleles having the most associated TCRs and HLA-C alleles having the fewest. Most TCR sequences were seen in very few donors, while some public TCRs were found in many individuals. A later genetic analysis associated a missense DCLRE1C variant with V-gene and J-gene trimming of TCR beta chains, and an independent cohort replicated the association. A further reported finding was that TCR beta sequences accurately predicted the HLA-A and HLA-B alleles for most subjects in the first cohort. A total of 150 or so TCR beta chains were listed by the study as associated with cytomegalovirus. Several of the top co-occurrence clusters appeared to be linked to parvovirus B19, influenza, CMV and Epstein-Barr virus, according to a later analysis. Because counts were too low, fewer than 20 rarely observed V segments, including chromosome 9 orphons, were excluded from the earlier analysis of roughly 580 of the donors. Because the 87-base-pair reads could not distinguish some IMGT-functional V segments, including TRBV6-2 and TRBV6-3, those segments were excluded. Correlated functional status among segregating V segments might reflect linkage disequilibrium, but an unknown experimental factor could not be ruled out. In a later analysis, over 15,000 TCR beta sequences were associated with specific HLA alleles at a false discovery rate of 0.05. It was suggested by the authors that the approach could potentially be generalized to other disease states and immunological phenotypes. In vitro tests confirmed that a few of the cytomegalovirus-associated TCR beta chains recognize cytomegalovirus antigens. The sequencing pipeline was judged likely to have produced a cluster of highly shared sequence variants as a technical artifact. The classifier was reported to diagnose cytomegalovirus status with high specificity and sensitivity in both the original and validation cohorts. An earlier analysis of some 590 of the donors showed that most TCR beta V segments appeared in productive rearrangements either about 87% or about 30% of the time, which broadly matched IMGT annotations. Because some donors lacked HLA typing at each locus, the association tests relied only on the typed subset. In a later analysis, most CMV-associated TCR beta chains were found to appear HLA-restricted, with HLA associations seemingly driven largely by CMV exposure. Roughly uniform sequencing depth across donors was assumed in presence/absence analyses, although this assumption may not hold.

The clonotype was recovered from a young woman in good health and CMV-seropositive. Material: PBMCs. This chain joins TRBV6-6 to TRBJ2-1, with 10 central nucleotides matching TRBD1. At the DNA level, the sequence is TGTGCCAGCAGTTACGGACAGGGGGGCTACAATGAGCAGTTCTTC. Translated, this gives CASSYGQGGYNEQFF.